One sample yielded the 3 T cell receptor beta chains listed below, sequenced in a study of blood T cell repertoires in COVID-19. Method: immunoSEQ multiplex PCR; TCRdb's copy keeps in-frame clones and lacks some. The repertoire holds roughly 330,000 clones, with approximately 90% as singletons. The sequenced sample was peripheral blood. The receptors originated from a man between 25 and 39 years old with COVID-19, enrolled during active disease.

CDR3 residues: CASSQTSGGRYEQYF. The CDR3, as DNA: TGTGCCAGCAGCCAAACGAGCGGGGGGAGGTACGAGCAGTACTTC. The rearrangement uses TRBV4-2 and TRBJ2-7; 9 bases map to TRBD2. CDR3 length: 15 residues. V trimming: 2 bases; J trimming: 4 bases; junction bases outside the gene matches: 6. Germline loops: CDR1 LGHNA, CDR2 YNFKEQ.

The genes are TRBV29-1 and TRBJ1-2; 9 positions match TRBD1. This CDR3 spans 13 amino acids. CDR1 and CDR2 (germline): SQVTM, ANQGSEA. Trimming removed 4 bases from V and 4 bases from J; junction bases left unmatched: 4. This CDR3 is CSVGTGGLYGYTF. The DNA of the CDR3 is TGCAGCGTTGGAACAGGGGGCCTCTATGGCTACACCTTC.

The chain employs TRBV6-5 and TRBJ1-2; D uncertain. V was shortened by 4 bases and J by 8 bases, with 11 bases between the two germline ends. CDR1 is MNHEY, CDR2 SVGAGI, per germline. The CDR3 length is 12 residues. The chain's CDR3 is CASSSSGRGYTF. CDR3 nucleotides: TGTGCCAGCAGTTCAAGCGGACGGGGCTACACCTTC.